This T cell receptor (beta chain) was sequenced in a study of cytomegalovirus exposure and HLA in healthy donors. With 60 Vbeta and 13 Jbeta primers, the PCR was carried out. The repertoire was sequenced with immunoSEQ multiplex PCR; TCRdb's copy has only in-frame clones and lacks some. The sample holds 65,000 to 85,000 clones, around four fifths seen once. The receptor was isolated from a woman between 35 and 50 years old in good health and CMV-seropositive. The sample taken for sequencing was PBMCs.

The CDR3 protein is CASSDLLRATGGDSPLHF. Here the CDR3 DNA reads TGTGCCAGCAGTGATCTTCTACGGGCGACCGGCGGGGATTCACCCCTCCACTTT. The V and J genes are TRBV2 and TRBJ1-6; the D is unclear. This CDR3 comprises 18 residues. CDR1 is SNHLY and CDR2 is FYNNEI in the germline V gene. Trimming shortened V by 3 bases and J by 8 bases, and 23 bases separated the two germline ends.